This TCR beta chain was documented in a study of blood T cell repertoires in COVID-19. Study-wide context: Samples taken during acute and convalescent COVID-19 were collected in the United States, Italy and Spain. The analysed material was cDNA or gDNA that came from T cells, B-cell-depleted T cells, or PBMCs.

This clone has a handful of counts. This CDR3 contains 15 residues. Per the germline V gene, CDR1 is MNHEY and CDR2 is SMNVEV (reference sequence). V was pared by 0 bases and J by 5 bases, with 13 bases between. Per the original data handling: Amplification with reference gene primers provided the estimates of nucleated cell counts. Here immunoSEQ multiplex PCR was the method, and the copy in TCRdb shows in-frame clones only, minus some. V and J calls and clone size are those listed in that table; D and trimming were worked out from the DNA. The sample shows 85,000 to 120,000 clones, about 72% of them seen only once.

The sample comprised peripheral blood. The sequence was obtained from a man between 60 and 70 years old with active or convalescent COVID-19. The V and J genes are TRBV27 and TRBJ1-1; possible D gene TRBD1, 5 bases. CDR3 nucleotide sequence: TGTGCCAGCAGTTTATCAAGTTGGGGGGGAACTGAAGCTTTCTTT. Its translation: CASSLSSWGGTEAFF.